This T cell receptor (beta chain) was sequenced during a study of CD8+CD57+ T cells in acquired aplastic anemia. The length of the CDR3 is 12 residues. CDR1 and CDR2 from the germline V gene are SGHRS and YFSETQ. Note on this clonotype: One end of the junction fails to match germline, which may point to a read error.

Patients included in sequencing had previously demonstrated CD8+CD57+ cell expansion by flow cytometry. Genomic DNA was employed as the template in profiling TCR beta VDJ and CDR3. TCRdb redid the calling of the reads with MiXCR, one entry per CDR3 protein. This sample has fewer than 250,000 distinct CDR3 sequences, with roughly half found just once. Sequences were obtained from sorted CD4+, CD8+, or CD8+CD57+ T cells (not recorded which) from PBMCs. The clonotype comes from a human donor with aplastic anemia. The V and J genes are TRBV5-1 and TRBJ2-7, with unresolved D. CDR3 loop: CASSLGAYGQYF. The CDR3 DNA sequence: TGCGCCAGCAGCTTGGGGGCCTACGGGCAGTACTTC.